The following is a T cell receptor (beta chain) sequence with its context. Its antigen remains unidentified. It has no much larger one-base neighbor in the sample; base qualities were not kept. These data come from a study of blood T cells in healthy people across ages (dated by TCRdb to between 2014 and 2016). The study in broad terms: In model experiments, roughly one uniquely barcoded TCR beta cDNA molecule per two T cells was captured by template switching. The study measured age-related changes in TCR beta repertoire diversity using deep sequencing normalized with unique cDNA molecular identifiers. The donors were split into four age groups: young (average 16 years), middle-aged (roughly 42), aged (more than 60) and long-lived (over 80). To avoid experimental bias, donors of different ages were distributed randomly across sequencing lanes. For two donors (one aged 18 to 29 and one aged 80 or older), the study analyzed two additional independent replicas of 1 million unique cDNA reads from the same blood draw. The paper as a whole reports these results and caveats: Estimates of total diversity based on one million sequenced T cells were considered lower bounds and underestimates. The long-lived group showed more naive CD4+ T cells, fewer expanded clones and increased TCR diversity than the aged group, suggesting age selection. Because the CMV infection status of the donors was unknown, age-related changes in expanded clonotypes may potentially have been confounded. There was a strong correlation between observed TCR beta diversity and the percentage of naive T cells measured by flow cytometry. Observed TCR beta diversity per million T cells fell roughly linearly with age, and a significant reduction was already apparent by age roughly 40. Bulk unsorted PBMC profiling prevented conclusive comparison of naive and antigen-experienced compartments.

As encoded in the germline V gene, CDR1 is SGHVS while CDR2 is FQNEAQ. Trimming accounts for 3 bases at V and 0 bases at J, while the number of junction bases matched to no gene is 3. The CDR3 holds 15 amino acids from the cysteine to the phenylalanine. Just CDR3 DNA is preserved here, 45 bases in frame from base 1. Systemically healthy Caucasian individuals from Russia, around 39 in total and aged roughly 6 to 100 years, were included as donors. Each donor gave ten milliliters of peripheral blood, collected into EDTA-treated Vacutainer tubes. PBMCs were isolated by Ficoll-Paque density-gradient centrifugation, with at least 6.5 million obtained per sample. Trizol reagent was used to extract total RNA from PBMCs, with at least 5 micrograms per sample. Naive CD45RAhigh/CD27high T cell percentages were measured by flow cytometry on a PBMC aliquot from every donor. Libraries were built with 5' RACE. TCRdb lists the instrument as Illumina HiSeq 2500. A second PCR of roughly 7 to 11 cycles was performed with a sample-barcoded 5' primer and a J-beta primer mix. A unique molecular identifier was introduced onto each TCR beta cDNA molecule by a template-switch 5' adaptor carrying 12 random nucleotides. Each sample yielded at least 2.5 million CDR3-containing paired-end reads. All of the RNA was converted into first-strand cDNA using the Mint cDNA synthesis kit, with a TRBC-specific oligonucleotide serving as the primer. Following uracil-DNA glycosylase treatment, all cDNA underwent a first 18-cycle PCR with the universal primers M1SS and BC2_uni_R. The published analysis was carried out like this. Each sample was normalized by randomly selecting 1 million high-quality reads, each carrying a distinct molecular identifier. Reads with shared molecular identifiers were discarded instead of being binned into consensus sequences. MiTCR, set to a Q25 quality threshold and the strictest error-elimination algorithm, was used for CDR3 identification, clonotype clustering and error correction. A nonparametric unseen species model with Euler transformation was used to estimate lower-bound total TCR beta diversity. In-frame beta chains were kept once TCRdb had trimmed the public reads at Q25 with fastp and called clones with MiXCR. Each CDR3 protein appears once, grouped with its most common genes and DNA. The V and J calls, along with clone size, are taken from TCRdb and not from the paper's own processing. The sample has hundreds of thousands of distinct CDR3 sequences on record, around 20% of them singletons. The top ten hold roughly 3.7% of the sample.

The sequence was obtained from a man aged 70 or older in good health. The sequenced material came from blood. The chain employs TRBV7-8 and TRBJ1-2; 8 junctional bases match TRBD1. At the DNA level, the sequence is TGTGCCAGCAGCTTGGGGACAGGAACTAACTATGGCTACACCTTC. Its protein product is CASSLGTGTNYGYTF.